A single sample gave rise to the 20 T cell receptor beta chains below, sequenced in a study of beta chain features in type 1 diabetes (dated by TCRdb to the late 2010s). The library was produced with the immunoSEQ multiplex PCR assay. The entire amount of isolated RNA was reverse transcribed using the High Capacity cDNA Reverse Transcription Kit, so the sequenced TCRB transcripts were expressed ones. TCRdb took over this immuneACCESS table, retaining in-frame rearrangements with V and J assigned. Such tables are incomplete; in checked studies, under half of the missing clones stem from an unresolved V gene, and the remainder is unexplained. The sample has hundreds of thousands of clones on record, approximately 14% of them singletons. The ten largest clonotypes hold 0.025% to 0.03% of the sample. The sequencing input was naive CD4+ T cells from blood. What this sample's cell subset or site label stands for: true naive CD4+ T cells. All receptors come from a woman between 40 and 50 years old in good health.

The chain carries TRBV18 and TRBJ1-2; tentative D call: TRBD1 (5 bases). The CDR3 runs 14 residues. The germline V gene encodes CDR1 KGHSH and CDR2 LQKENI. Deletions cut 2 bases from V and 8 bases from J, with 15 bases between. The CDR3 DNA is TGTGCCAGCTCACCATCAGGGAAAGAACGCGGCTACACCTTC. This gives the protein CASSPSGKERGYTF. The variable domain in full, completed from reference TRBV18 and TRBJ1-2, reads NAGVMQNPRHLVRRRGQEARLRCSPMKGHSHVYWYRQLPEEGLKFMVYLQKENIIDESGMPKERFSAEFPKEGPSILRIQQVVRGDSAAYFCASSPSGKERGYTFGSGTRLTVV.

The genes are TRBV5-1 and TRBJ2-7; 7 bases line up with TRBD1. CDR1 is SGHRS, CDR2 YFSETQ, per germline. V trimming: 7 bases; J trimming: 6 bases; junction bases outside the gene matches: 19. This CDR3 has 16 amino acids. CDR3 nucleotide sequence: TGCGCCAGCGCCGAGACCATACATAAGAGGGGGCCCGAGCAGTACTTC. This sequence encodes CASAETIHKRGPEQYF. Drawing the rest from reference TRBV5-1 and TRBJ2-7, the complete variable domain is KAGVTQTPRYLIKTRGQQVTLSCSPISGHRSVSWYQQTPGQGLQFLFEYFSETQRNKGNFPGRFSGRQFSNSRSEMNVSTLELGDSALYLCASAETIHKRGPEQYFGPGTRLTVT.

This clone showed up just a few times. This chain joins TRBV19 and TRBJ1-2, with D possibly matching TRBD1 (5 bases). V lost 9 bases, J lost 4 bases, and 15 bases lay in between. This CDR3 has 13 residues. Germline CDR1 reads LNHDA; CDR2 reads SQIVND (reference sequence). The CDR3 coding sequence is TGTGCCAGCCGGGGGATGGGGAGCTATGGCTACACCTTC. Protein sequence: CASRGMGSYGYTF. The entire variable domain, with the rest obtained from reference TRBV19 and TRBJ1-2, is as follows: DGGITQSPKYLFRKEGQNVTLSCEQNLNHDAMYWYRQDPGQGLRLIYYSQIVNDFQKGDIAEGYSVSREKKESFPLTVTSAQKNPTAFYLCASRGMGSYGYTFGSGTRLTVV.

This clone was seen a few times. The chain is built from TRBV18 and TRBJ1-1, with D possibly TRBD1 on 5 matching bases. Germline-derived CDR1 and CDR2 are KGHSH and LQKENI. Trimming took 3 bases from V and 11 from J, leaving 13 bases between them. CDR3 size: 12 residues. The CDR3 is CASSPAQGDAFF. The DNA of the CDR3 is TGTGCCAGCTCACCTGCGCAGGGTGACGCTTTCTTT.

The genes are TRBV9 and TRBJ2-1; D remains unclear. The CDR3 contains 15 residues. V was pared by 0 bases and J by 0 bases, with 7 bases between. Germline CDR1 SGDLS, CDR2 YYNGEE. CDR3 coding DNA: TGTGCCAGCAGCGTAGCCGCCAGCTCCTACAATGAGCAGTTCTTC. It codes for CASSVAASSYNEQFF. Full variable domain (missing parts from reference TRBV9 and TRBJ2-1): DSGVTQTPKHLITATGQRVTLRCSPRSGDLSVYWYQQSLDQGLQFLIQYYNGEERAKGNILERFSAQQFPDLHSELNLSSLELGDSALYFCASSVAASSYNEQFFGPGTRLTVL.

This clone turned up a few times. The gene calls are TRBV29-1 and TRBJ2-5; TRBD1 matches at 10 bases. There are 15 residues in the CDR3. V gave up 7 bases and J gave up 5 bases; unmatched junction bases: 13. Germline V gene lookup returns CDR1 SQVTM and CDR2 ANQGSEA. The CDR3 loop is CSAKGGQGFGETQYF. The CDR3 DNA is TGCAGCGCCAAGGGGGGACAGGGGTTCGGGGAGACCCAGTACTTC.

This clone was recorded a few times. The rearrangement joins TRBV5-1 to TRBJ1-2; possibly TRBD1 for D (6 bases). The germline gives CDR1 SGHRS, CDR2 YFSETQ. The V end lost 0 bases, the J end lost 7 bases, and 16 bases lay between the germline ends. The CDR3 spans 15 residues. Here the CDR3 DNA reads TGCGCCAGCAGCTTGGGCGCCGGGACACGGAGTGGCTACACCTTC. Translation: CASSLGAGTRSGYTF. Drawing the rest from reference TRBV5-1 and TRBJ1-2, the complete variable domain is KAGVTQTPRYLIKTRGQQVTLSCSPISGHRSVSWYQQTPGQGLQFLFEYFSETQRNKGNFPGRFSGRQFSNSRSEMNVSTLELGDSALYLCASSLGAGTRSGYTFGSGTRLTVV.

Only a few counts were recorded for this clone. The chain joins TRBV7-9 to TRBJ2-7, with 8 bases matching TRBD1. The J segment lost 5 bases and the V segment lost 7 bases, leaving 10 bases of the junction unmatched. Germline V gene lookup returns CDR1 SEHNR and CDR2 FQNEAQ (reference sequence). The CDR3 is 14 residues long. The CDR3 loop reads CASNYQGAGNEQYF. CDR3 sequence (DNA): TGTGCCAGCAACTATCAGGGGGCAGGGAACGAGCAGTACTTC.

The chain is built from TRBV6-6 and TRBJ2-7, with 7 positions matching TRBD1. Germline V gene data show CDR1 as MNHNY and CDR2 as SVGAGI (reference sequence). The CDR3 runs to 14 residues. The J segment lost 12 bases and the V segment lost 4 bases, leaving 15 bases of the junction unmatched. The chain's CDR3 is CASSFRTGDTARYF. Written as DNA, the CDR3 is TGTGCCAGCAGTTTTAGAACAGGGGATACCGCGCGGTACTTC.

The V and J genes are TRBV6-5 and TRBJ1-2; D may be TRBD1 (5 bases). The V gene lost 0 bases and the J gene lost 8 bases, with 13 bases spanning the gap. CDR1 is MNHEY and CDR2 is SVGAGI in the germline V gene. This CDR3 region has 14 residues. Here the CDR3 reads CASSYSWGREGYTF. The CDR3, as DNA: TGTGCCAGCAGTTACTCCTGGGGGAGGGAGGGCTACACCTTC.

This clone was detected a few times. The V gene is TRBV6-5, the J gene TRBJ1-1; 8 bases fit TRBD1. The V gene end was trimmed by 2 bases and the J gene end by 5 bases; junction bases not matched to a gene: 7. The germline V gene encodes CDR1 MNHEY and CDR2 SVGAGI. The CDR3 covers 15 residues. The CDR3 nucleotides read TGTGCCAGCAGTTACGAGCAGGGGGCCAGGACTGAAGCTTTCTTT. Translating it yields CASSYEQGARTEAFF.

The sample holds a few counts of this clone. This rearrangement joins TRBV29-1 to TRBJ2-3, with no clear D. Trimming removed 5 bases from V and 5 bases from J, with 14 bases in between. The CDR3 has 13 amino acids. Germline CDR1 is SQVTM and CDR2 is ANQGSEA. The CDR3: CSVQNDLVDTQYF. The DNA of the CDR3 is TGCAGCGTTCAAAACGATCTAGTAGATACGCAGTATTTT.

This clone was detected only a few times. V is TRBV5-4 and J is TRBJ2-7; 8 nucleotides line up with TRBD2. The CDR3 is 16 residues long. Germline V gives CDR1 SGHNT, CDR2 YYREEE (reference sequence). V dropped 4 bases and J dropped 0; count of bases not matched to a gene: 9. Here the CDR3 reads CASSPGGQVPSYEQYF. CDR3 DNA: TGTGCCAGCAGCCCGGGGGGGCAGGTCCCCTCCTACGAGCAGTACTTC.

V gene TRBV6-6 combines with J gene TRBJ2-7; no clear D gene. V was clipped by 1 base and J by 0 bases, with 13 bases between them. CDR1 MNHNY and CDR2 SVGAGI come from the germline V gene (reference sequence). The CDR3 has 16 amino acids. CDR3 sequence reads: CASSYWVRHSSYEQYF. CDR3 DNA: TGTGCCAGCAGTTACTGGGTGAGGCATAGCTCCTACGAGCAGTACTTC.

There are a few counts of this clone. The chain is built from TRBV2 and TRBJ2-1; 9 bases are a match to TRBD2. V shed 6 bases, J shed 1 base, and the junction held 4 bases outside the gene matches. The CDR3 runs 15 residues. Germline loops: CDR1 SNHLY, CDR2 FYNNEI. CDR3 coding DNA: TGTGCCAGCAGCGGGACTAGCTTATCCTACAATGAGCAGTTCTTC. Protein: CASSGTSLSYNEQFF.

The gene calls are TRBV7-9 and TRBJ1-1, with TRBD1 identical over 9 bases. The CDR3 length is 14 residues. The junction had 5 bases not matched to a gene; V was cut back by 3 bases and J by 6 bases. Germline loops: CDR1 SEHNR, CDR2 FQNEAQ (reference sequence). CDR3 sequence reads: CASSFWDREAEAFF. The CDR3 nucleotides are TGTGCCAGCAGCTTCTGGGACAGGGAAGCTGAAGCTTTCTTT.

The rearrangement links TRBV7-2 to TRBJ2-1, with D perhaps matching TRBD2 (5 bases). Deletions cut 0 bases from V and 3 bases from J, with 12 bases between. Germline CDR1 reads SGHTA; CDR2 reads FQGNSA. This CDR3 is built from 16 residues. DNA for the CDR3: TGTGCCAGCAGCTTAGCGGCGGACGGGAACTACAATGAGCAGTTCTTC. It codes for CASSLAADGNYNEQFF.

The chain recombines TRBV18 with TRBJ2-5; no firm D call. The CDR3 has 12 amino acids. Germline V lookup: CDR1 KGHSH, CDR2 LQKENI. V was clipped by 6 bases and J by 4 bases, with 9 bases between them. In DNA form, the CDR3 reads TGTGCCAGCTCCACCTACGGAGAGACCCAGTACTTC. Translation gives CASSTYGETQYF.

The CDR3 reads CASSQGDRDRTDTQYF. The CDR3 DNA reads TGCGCCAGCAGCCAAGGGGACAGAGATCGCACAGATACGCAGTATTTT. V is TRBV4-3 and J is TRBJ2-3, with 7 bases lining up with TRBD1. The CDR3 is made up of 16 amino acids. Germline-derived CDR1 and CDR2 are LGHNA and YSLEER. The V segment lost 1 base and the J segment 1 base; nucleotides outside the gene matches: 5.

This clone was observed a handful of times. This rearrangement joins TRBV4-2 to TRBJ2-3; 9 bases fit TRBD2. The V segment lost 3 bases and the J segment 1 base; nucleotides outside the gene matches: 8. In germline, CDR1 is LGHNA, CDR2 YNFKEQ. CDR3 size: 17 residues. CDR3 region: CASSQQSGGPRTDTQYF. The CDR3 DNA follows: TGTGCCAGCAGCCAGCAAAGCGGGGGGCCCCGCACAGATACGCAGTATTTT.